These 22 T cell receptor beta chains were sequenced from one sample in a study of Ad26.COV2.S vaccination and SARS-CoV-2 variants. Data came from immunoSEQ multiplex PCR; TCRdb stores just in-frame clones and leaves some out. The table has hundreds of thousands of clones, about 88% seen once. Treatment indicated: roughly 18 received Ad26.COV2.S at low or high dose, single or two shots; 5 received placebo; per-sample allocation not given. It was on day 63 after the first vaccine or placebo injection that samples were taken. The starting material was peripheral blood, obtained in a trial of Ad26.COV2.S vaccine versus placebo. The receptors shown here come from a person aged 18-60 years who received the Ad26.COV2.S COVID-19 vaccine or a placebo.

This clone was counted once. CDR3 nucleotides: TGTGCCAGCAGTCCACGGCGACAAGAGACCCAGTACTTC. Translating it yields CASSPRRQETQYF. The rearrangement uses TRBV27 and TRBJ2-5; D is unclear. The CDR3 totals 13 residues. CDR1 MNHEY and CDR2 SMNVEV come from the germline V gene (reference sequence). V lost 5 bases to trimming and J lost 2 bases, with 9 bases between them.

The rearrangement uses TRBV16 and TRBJ1-2; D is unclear. The CDR3 is made up of 13 amino acids. CDR1 and CDR2 from the germline V gene are KGHSY and FQNENV. With 7 bases removed from V and 7 bases from J, the gap between germline ends came to 16 bases. This chain's CDR3 is CASTYSSSLGYTF. CDR3 in DNA: TGTGCCAGCACCTACTCTTCCAGCCTTGGCTACACCTTC.

The chain employs TRBV9 and TRBJ1-6; no firm D call. The V end lost 0 bases, the J end lost 2 bases, and 6 bases lay between the germline ends. The CDR3 is 15 amino acids. The germline gives CDR1 SGDLS, CDR2 YYNGEE. The CDR3: CASSVGAAYNSPLHF. The CDR3 DNA sequence: TGTGCCAGCAGCGTAGGGGCGGCCTATAATTCACCCCTCCACTTT.

The CDR3, as DNA: TGCGCCAGCAGCCAAGATGTAGGGGACAGCTATGGCTACACCTTC. It codes for CASSQDVGDSYGYTF. The rearrangement uses TRBV4-3 and TRBJ1-2, with 7 bases lining up with TRBD1. J lost 4 bases, V lost 0 bases, and 5 bases had no gene match. The CDR3 has 15 amino acids. Per germline, CDR1 LGHNA and CDR2 YSLEER.

This clone was counted a single time. This sequence joins TRBV9 and TRBJ2-7; D is undetermined. The CDR3 consists of 14 residues. Trimming cost V 0 bases and J 2 bases, with 9 bases left between them. Germline CDR1 reads SGDLS; CDR2 reads YYNGEE. The CDR3 DNA sequence: TGTGCCAGCAGCGTAGACCTAAGCCCCTACGAGCAGTACTTC. Translating it yields CASSVDLSPYEQYF.

V usage is TRBV6-5 and J usage is TRBJ1-1; D not certain. This CDR3 region has 14 residues. Germline V lookup: CDR1 MNHEY, CDR2 SVGAGI. Trimming took 6 bases from V and 3 from J, leaving 14 bases between them. In DNA form, the CDR3 reads TGTGCCAGCAGCCTACTGGGAGGGTACACTGAAGCTTTCTTT. Amino acids: CASSLLGGYTEAFF.

The chain carries TRBV29-1 and TRBJ1-2; a weak D match, TRBD1 (6 bases). The V and J ends lost 6 bases and 7 bases respectively, with 12 bases between them. Germline CDR1 and CDR2: SQVTM and ANQGSEA. The CDR3 length is 11 residues. This chain's CDR3 is CSVRDMGGYTF. The CDR3 coding sequence is TGCAGCGTACGGGACATGGGTGGCTACACCTTC.

V usage is TRBV6-5 and J usage is TRBJ1-1; 11 bases match TRBD1. This CDR3 is 13 amino acids long. The J segment lost 6 bases and the V segment lost 9 bases, leaving 6 bases of the junction unmatched. Germline CDR1 MNHEY, CDR2 SVGAGI. CDR3 nucleotide sequence: TGTGCCAGTCATGAGGGACAGGGGGCTGAAGCTTTCTTT. Its translation: CASHEGQGAEAFF.

The V gene is TRBV7-9, the J gene TRBJ1-3; no clear D. The CDR3 extends over 17 amino acids. Germline values: CDR1 SEHNR, CDR2 FQNEAQ (reference sequence). V shed 6 bases and J shed 3 bases, with 21 bases lying between them. The CDR3 sequence is CASSPSPRETSGNTIYF. CDR3 sequence (DNA): TGTGCCAGCAGTCCATCCCCCCGGGAGACTAGTGGAAACACCATATATTTT.

The CDR3 nucleotides read TGTGCCAGCTCAATATACACTGAAGCTTTCTTT. Translating it yields CASSIYTEAFF. This sequence joins TRBV7-9 and TRBJ1-1, with no clear D. CDR1 is SEHNR, CDR2 FQNEAQ, per germline (reference sequence). This CDR3 contains 11 residues. The V and J ends lost 8 bases and 3 bases respectively, with 7 bases between them.

The DNA of the CDR3 is TGTGCCAGCAGCCAGATTAGGACAGGCACAGATACGCAGTATTTT. Encoded protein: CASSQIRTGTDTQYF. The rearrangement links TRBV7-3 to TRBJ2-3; possible D gene TRBD1, 6 bases. Looked up from germline, CDR1 is SGHTA and CDR2 is FQGTGA. CDR3 size: 15 residues. V was pared by 5 bases and J by 1 base, with 13 bases between. Looking up the rest from reference TRBV7-3 and TRBJ2-3 gives the full variable domain: GAGVSQTPSNKVTEKGKYVELRCDPISGHTALYWYRQSLGQGPEFLIYFQGTGAADDSGLPNDRFFAVRPEGSVSTLKIQRTERGDSAVYLCASSQIRTGTDTQYFGPGTRLTVL.

This rearrangement joins TRBV11-3 to TRBJ2-2; D remains unclear. Germline V gene sequence: CDR1 SGHNT, CDR2 YENEEA. The CDR3 extends over 13 amino acids. V lost 0 bases, J lost 5 bases, and 4 bases lay in between. The CDR3 DNA reads TGTGCCAGCAGCTTAGAGCTTACCGGGGAGCTGTTTTTT. Amino acid sequence: CASSLELTGELFF. The full variable domain, with the rest looked up from reference TRBV11-3 and TRBJ2-2, is EAGVVQSPRYKIIEKKQPVAFWCNPISGHNTLYWYLQNLGQGPELLIRYENEEAVDDSQLPKDRFSAERLKGVDSTLKIQPAELGDSAVYLCASSLELTGELFFGEGSRLTVL.

V and J are TRBV9 and TRBJ2-3; TRBD1 aligns across 8 bases. The CDR3 totals 14 residues. V lost 2 bases to trimming and J lost 1 base; unmatched junction nucleotides: 0. Germline V CDR1 and CDR2: SGDLS, YYNGEE. Written as DNA, the CDR3 is TGTGCCAGCAGCGTGGGACAGGGCACAGATACGCAGTATTTT. Amino acids: CASSVGQGTDTQYF.

The chain combines TRBV7-2 with TRBJ2-1; D remains unclear. Trimming took 2 bases from V and 3 from J, leaving 17 bases between them. CDR1 and CDR2 (germline): SGHTA, FQGNSA. This CDR3 region has 17 residues. CDR3 protein: CASSLLSGDLNYNEQFF. CDR3 bases: TGTGCCAGCAGCTTATTGAGTGGCGACTTAAACTACAATGAGCAGTTCTTC. The full variable domain, in which reference TRBV7-2 and TRBJ2-1 provide the parts outside the CDR3, is GAGVSQSPSNKVTEKGKDVELRCDPISGHTALYWYRQSLGQGLEFLIYFQGNSAPDKSGLPSDRFSAERTGGSVSTLTIQRTQQEDSAVYLCASSLLSGDLNYNEQFFGPGTRLTVL.

The chain links TRBV12-5 to TRBJ2-1; D is uncertain. The CDR3 totals 15 residues. The V gene lost 0 bases and the J gene lost 8 bases, with 14 bases spanning the gap. The germline V gene has CDR1 LGHNT and CDR2 FRNRAP. The CDR3 nucleotides read TGTGCTAGTGGTTTGGTAACAAACCCTATTTATGAGCAGTTCTTC. Protein product: CASGLVTNPIYEQFF.

V gene TRBV13 combines with J gene TRBJ1-4; tentative D call: TRBD1 (6 bases). CDR1 and CDR2 from the germline V gene are PRHDT and FYEKMQ (reference sequence). V lost 4 bases, J lost 8 bases, and 14 bases lay in between. The CDR3 contains 14 residues. CDR3 in DNA: TGTGCCAGCAGCTCAACGACAGGTGAAGAAAAACTGTTTTTT. This codes for CASSSTTGEEKLFF. The variable domain in full, with the rest retrieved from reference TRBV13 and TRBJ1-4, is AAGVIQSPRHLIKEKRETATLKCYPIPRHDTVYWYQQGPGQDPQFLISFYEKMQSDKGSIPDRFSAQQFSDYHSELNMSSLELGDSALYFCASSSTTGEEKLFFGSGTQLSVL.

This chain connects TRBV6-9 to TRBJ1-4; D gene unclear. In germline, CDR1 is MNHGY, CDR2 SVAAGI. V was shortened by 4 bases and J by 6 bases, with 3 bases between the two germline ends. CDR3 length: 11 amino acids. As DNA, the CDR3 is TGTGCCAGCAGTTGGGATGAAAAACTGTTTTTT. It yields the protein CASSWDEKLFF.

This chain joins TRBV28 and TRBJ1-1; D perhaps matches TRBD1 (6 bases). Germline CDR1 is MDHEN and CDR2 is SYDVKM. The V end was cut by 7 bases, the J end by 0 bases, with 12 bases between. The CDR3 loop spans 14 amino acids. The CDR3 is CASKDGGMNTEAFF. For the CDR3, the DNA is TGTGCCAGCAAGGATGGGGGCATGAACACTGAAGCTTTCTTT.

V gene TRBV27 combines with J gene TRBJ2-6; D possibly uses TRBD1 or TRBD2 (7 bases each). The CDR3 is 19 amino acids. The V gene lost 2 bases and the J gene lost 3 bases, with 20 bases spanning the gap. CDR1 is MNHEY, CDR2 SMNVEV, per germline (reference sequence). The CDR3 sequence is CASSLSVSQGGSGANVLTF. The CDR3 DNA follows: TGTGCCAGCAGTTTAAGCGTTTCTCAGGGGGGGAGTGGGGCCAACGTCCTGACTTTC.

V usage is TRBV27 and J usage is TRBJ1-4; no clear D. Germline CDR1 reads MNHEY; CDR2 reads SMNVEV (reference sequence). V dropped 3 bases and J dropped 7 bases, with 12 bases sitting between them. The CDR3 length is 14 residues. The CDR3 spells CASSFRYGSEKLFF. The DNA for the CDR3 is TGTGCCAGCAGTTTCCGGTATGGGTCTGAAAAACTGTTTTTT.

V usage is TRBV15 and J usage is TRBJ1-2; TRBD1 is a possible D gene (6 bases). CDR3 length: 15 residues. Trimming removed 4 bases from V and 1 base from J, with 13 bases in between. Germline V gene lookup returns CDR1 LNHNV and CDR2 YYDKDF (reference sequence). The CDR3 DNA is TGTGCCACCAGCACCCGGACAGTCCTTAACTATGGCTACACCTTC. This gives the protein CATSTRTVLNYGYTF.

This clone showed up just a few times. V gene TRBV2 combines with J gene TRBJ1-1; no definite D call. Looked up from germline, CDR1 is SNHLY and CDR2 is FYNNEI. The CDR3 is 13 amino acids. Trimming pared 2 bases from V and 11 bases from J, leaving 15 bases between. In DNA form, the CDR3 reads TGTGCCAGCAGTGAACCTCCCACAGTCCCGGCTTTCTTT. It is translated as CASSEPPTVPAFF.